The clone carrying this TCR beta chain came up once. This sample is drawn from a study of blood T cell repertoires in COVID-19. Study overall: COVID-19 samples collected from the United States, Italy and Spain covered acute and convalescent phases. The cDNA or gDNA used as material had been derived from T cells, B-cell-depleted T cells, or PBMCs.

V shed 0 bases, J shed 3 bases, and the junction held 7 bases outside the gene matches. CDR1 SGDLS and CDR2 YYNGEE come from the germline V gene. This CDR3 has 17 residues. As handled by the study authors: The assay estimated nucleated cells by amplifying reference gene primers. Method: immunoSEQ multiplex PCR; TCRdb's copy keeps in-frame clones and lacks some. V and J calls and clone size are given by that table; D and trimming were obtained from the DNA. The sample contains 310,000 or so clones, around 82% of which appear only once. The source is a woman aged 45-65 years with acute or convalescent COVID-19. V and J are TRBV9 and TRBJ1-1; TRBD1 matches at 11 bases. Specimen: peripheral blood. CDR3 loop: CASSVVGDRGKHTEAFF. The CDR3 region has the DNA TGTGCCAGCAGCGTAGTGGGGGACAGGGGGAAACACACTGAAGCTTTCTTT.